Below, 30 T cell receptor beta chains from the same sample are listed, as sequenced in a study of response to subunit inactivated influenza vaccine. TCRdb re-called the RT-PCR reads with MiXCR, one entry per CDR3 protein. The sample includes hundreds of thousands of distinct CDR3 sequences, approximately 12% of them seen just once. Sequencing used PBMCs from blood, obtained on the day of vaccination. Receptors originate from a man aged 50-60 years who received an inactivated influenza vaccine.

The sample holds many counts of this clonotype. The chain combines TRBV6-5 with TRBJ1-2; 7 positions agree with TRBD1. Germline CDR1 reads MNHEY; CDR2 reads SVGAGI. CDR3 size: 12 residues. The ends lost 3 bases at V and 10 bases at J; junction bases unmatched: 5. The CDR3 DNA reads as TGTGCCAGCAGTTATAAGACAGGGCACTACACCTTC. Protein: CASSYKTGHYTF.

This clonotype has a handful of counts. The chain joins TRBV25-1 to TRBJ2-5, with D tentatively TRBD1 (6 bases). V lost 3 bases and J 2 bases, leaving 19 bases between the germline ends. The CDR3 covers 17 residues. Germline V CDR1 and CDR2: MGHDK, SYGVNS. CDR3 residues: CASSDHPTGRGQETQYF. CDR3 in DNA: TGTGCCAGCAGTGACCATCCTACAGGGAGAGGGCAAGAGACCCAGTACTTC.

The genes are TRBV20-1 and TRBJ2-7; 8 nucleotides match TRBD1. The CDR3 runs to 14 residues. CDR1 DFQATT and CDR2 SNEGSKA come from the germline V gene (reference sequence). V was pared by 3 bases and J by 7 bases, with 11 bases of the junction left unmatched. CDR3 residues: CSASLGQGLGEQYF. In DNA, the CDR3 is TGCAGTGCTAGTTTAGGACAGGGATTGGGGGAGCAGTACTTC.

In its sample, this clonotype was seen a few times. This chain uses TRBV20-1 with TRBJ2-7; possible D gene TRBD2, 5 bases. Germline V gene sequence: CDR1 DFQATT, CDR2 SNEGSKA (reference sequence). The CDR3 extends over 12 amino acids. The germline V and J ends were trimmed by 8 bases and 1 base, with 12 bases remaining between them. CDR3 loop: CSNGLFSYEQYF. CDR3 DNA sequence: TGCAGTAATGGACTTTTTTCCTACGAGCAGTACTTC.

In its sample, this clonotype was seen many times. This chain connects TRBV7-2 to TRBJ2-1, with 8 bases matching TRBD1. CDR1 SGHTA and CDR2 FQGNSA come from the germline V gene. V lost 2 bases to trimming and J lost 9 bases; unmatched junction nucleotides: 9. The CDR3 consists of 15 residues. The DNA for the CDR3 is TGTGCCAGCAGCTTAACAGCAGGGGGCTCTCTTGAGCAGTTCTTC. It yields the protein CASSLTAGGSLEQFF.

The CDR3 coding sequence is TGTGCCAGCAGTGCCCCTGGTGCCTACGAGCAGTACTTC. The encoded protein is CASSAPGAYEQYF. The rearrangement links TRBV12-3 or TRBV12-4 to TRBJ2-7; D ambiguous. The ends were cut back, 5 bases at V and 2 bases at J, with 10 bases in the middle. This CDR3 contains 13 residues.

This clonotype was seen a few times. The V call is TRBV5-5, the J call TRBJ2-1, with D unresolved. CDR3 length: 11 residues. CDR1 is SGHKS and CDR2 is YYEKEE in the germline V gene (reference sequence). With 8 bases removed from V and 4 bases from J, the gap between germline ends came to 7 bases. This CDR3 is CASLEYNEQFF. The CDR3 nucleotides are TGTGCCAGTCTTGAATACAATGAGCAGTTCTTC.

The chain links TRBV4-1 to TRBJ2-1; weak D call: TRBD1 (6 bases). V gave up 5 bases and J gave up 4 bases, with 15 bases separating them. This CDR3 region has 15 residues. CDR1 and CDR2 from the germline V gene are MGHRA and YSYEKL. CDR3 DNA: TGCGCCAGCAGCGAGGGCAGGGGCTTATACAATGAGCAGTTCTTC. Its translation is CASSEGRGLYNEQFF.

This chain connects TRBV5-1 to TRBJ1-2; 8 bases are shared with TRBD1. The CDR3 covers 16 residues. V shed 6 bases, J shed 4 bases, and the junction held 14 bases outside the gene matches. Looked up from germline, CDR1 is SGHRS and CDR2 is YFSETQ. In nucleotides, the CDR3 is TGCGCCAGCACCCCCACCCCCTCGACAGGGGTCTATGGCTACACCTTC. Translated: CASTPTPSTGVYGYTF.

This chain uses TRBV25-1 with TRBJ2-7, with TRBD1 matching 9 bases. The J segment lost 6 bases and the V segment lost 4 bases, leaving 10 bases of the junction unmatched. The CDR3 covers 15 residues. Germline-derived CDR1 and CDR2 are MGHDK and SYGVNS. CDR3 nucleotide sequence: TGTGCCAGCAGTGTAAACAGGGGGCGAATCACCGAGCAGTACTTC. It specifies CASSVNRGRITEQYF.

Many counts were recorded for this clonotype. The chain couples TRBV20-1 to TRBJ2-3, with D possibly being TRBD2 (6 bases). The CDR3 runs to 14 residues. V gave up 0 bases and J gave up 4 bases, with 11 bases separating them. Germline loops: CDR1 DFQATT, CDR2 SNEGSKA (reference sequence). The CDR3 bases are TGCAGTGCTAGAGATGTTTGGGGGGCAGATACGCAGTATTTT. The encoded protein is CSARDVWGADTQYF.

This clonotype was found many times. V gene TRBV24-1 combines with J gene TRBJ2-1, with 9 bases fitting TRBD2. J was trimmed by 9 bases and V by 2 bases; bases with no gene match: 7. CDR3 length: 15 amino acids. CDR1 and CDR2 from the germline V gene are KGHDR and SFDVKD. Written as DNA, the CDR3 is TGTGCCACCAGTGATTGGGCTAGCGGGATTGGTGAGCAGTTCTTC. It encodes CATSDWASGIGEQFF.

This clonotype was counted many times. The J gene is TRBJ2-1, the V gene TRBV28, with no clear D. The CDR3 sequence is 13 residues long. Germline V CDR1 and CDR2: MDHEN, SYDVKM. The V gene lost 3 bases and the J gene lost 13 bases, with 16 bases spanning the gap. The CDR3 region has the DNA TGTGCCAGCAGTTTGCGGACGGCCCGAGGACAGTTCTTC. This sequence encodes CASSLRTARGQFF.

This clonotype was recorded many times. V usage is TRBV7-8 and J usage is TRBJ1-4; 8 bases agree with TRBD1. The CDR3 totals 15 residues. Germline values: CDR1 SGHVS, CDR2 FQNEAQ. V trimming: 5 bases; J trimming: 4 bases; junction bases outside the gene matches: 6. The DNA for the CDR3 is TGTGCCAGCAGCGGGAGACAGGGGATTAATGAAAAACTGTTTTTT. It yields the protein CASSGRQGINEKLFF.

The rearrangement joins TRBV20-1 to TRBJ2-7; tentatively, D is TRBD1 or TRBD2 (5 bases each). The length of the CDR3 is 13 residues. The V gene's germline CDR1 is DFQATT and CDR2 SNEGSKA (reference sequence). Trimming cost V 0 bases and J 4 bases, with 10 bases left between them. The CDR3 is CSARERGWYEQYF. The CDR3 region has the DNA TGCAGTGCTAGAGAGAGGGGTTGGTACGAGCAGTACTTC.

This clonotype was counted a few times. This chain links TRBV29-1 with TRBJ2-7; 12 nucleotides line up with TRBD2. This CDR3 contains 13 residues. Germline V gene data show CDR1 as SQVTM and CDR2 as ANQGSEA. V lost 6 bases, J lost 3 bases, and 3 bases stayed unmatched. As DNA, the CDR3 is TGCAGCGTCACTAGCGGGAGGCTCTACGAGCAGTACTTC. Amino acid sequence: CSVTSGRLYEQYF.

This clonotype was recorded a few times. CDR3 sequence reads: CASSPRRRDQETQYF. The CDR3 DNA is TGTGCCAGCTCACCACGGCGAAGGGACCAAGAGACCCAGTACTTC. The chain has TRBV18 and TRBJ2-5; D uncertain. Germline assignment: CDR1 KGHSH and CDR2 LQKENI. V was clipped by 1 base and J by 0 bases, with 9 bases between them. The CDR3 covers 15 residues. The full variable domain, with the rest looked up from reference TRBV18 and TRBJ2-5, is NAGVMQNPRHLVRRRGQEARLRCSPMKGHSHVYWYRQLPEEGLKFMVYLQKENIIDESGMPKERFSAEFPKEGPSILRIQQVVRGDSAAYFCASSPRRRDQETQYFGPGTRLLVL.

As to this clonotype: The germline gene is not matched at one end of the junction; a read error may be the cause. The chain has TRBV25-1 and TRBJ2-5; 11 bases are a match to TRBD2. CDR3 length equals 16 residues. The germline V gene has CDR1 MGHDK and CDR2 SYGVNS. CDR3 loop: CASSVLAGVRQGTQYF. The CDR3 DNA sequence: TGTGCCAGCAGTGTACTAGCGGGGGTGAGGCAAGGGACCCAGTACTTC.

The chain has TRBV4-3 and TRBJ2-7; the D gene is possibly TRBD2 (6 bases). From germline, CDR1 is LGHNA and CDR2 YSLEER. The CDR3 totals 16 residues. With 3 bases removed from V and 1 base from J, the gap between germline ends came to 16 bases. The CDR3 bases are TGCGCCAGCAGCCAGGAAGCGGGCGACCCATCCTACGAGCAGTACTTC. Encoded protein: CASSQEAGDPSYEQYF.

The chain couples TRBV20-1 to TRBJ2-3; 9 bases align to TRBD1. This CDR3 contains 16 residues. V lost 3 bases and J lost 0; bases outside the gene matches: 7. Germline-derived CDR1 and CDR2 are DFQATT and SNEGSKA (reference sequence). The CDR3 protein is CSASPRTGASTDTQYF. In DNA form, the CDR3 reads TGCAGTGCTAGCCCGAGGACAGGGGCTAGCACAGATACGCAGTATTTT.

This chain links TRBV7-2 with TRBJ2-1; D unresolved. CDR3 size: 13 residues. Germline loops: CDR1 SGHTA, CDR2 FQGNSA. Trimming cost V 5 bases and J 13 bases, with 18 bases left between them. CDR3 sequence: CASSPRSAQTQFF. CDR3 sequence (DNA): TGTGCCAGCAGCCCCAGGTCGGCCCAAACACAGTTCTTC.

On this clonotype itself: Germline is not matched at one junction end, which may reflect a read error. The chain carries TRBV28 and TRBJ2-7, with 9 bases fitting TRBD1. The CDR3 extends over 19 amino acids. CDR1 and CDR2 from the germline V gene are MDHEN and SYDVKM. The CDR3 reads CACSSTGTGKGPYSYEQYF. CDR3 in DNA: TGTGCCTGCAGTTCAACTGGGACAGGGAAGGGTCCTTATTCCTACGAGCAGTACTTC.

This clonotype has only a few counts. This chain links TRBV28 with TRBJ1-1; D unclear. With 5 bases removed from V and 0 bases from J, the gap between germline ends came to 16 bases. CDR3 length: 16 amino acids. CDR1 is MDHEN, CDR2 SYDVKM, per germline. The chain's CDR3 is CASSGRLLTLNTEAFF. CDR3 bases: TGTGCCAGCAGTGGACGATTACTTACTTTGAACACTGAAGCTTTCTTT.

The sample holds many counts of this clonotype. V is TRBV21-1 and J is TRBJ2-3. TRBV21-1 is a listed pseudogene. This CDR3 region has 15 residues. Here the CDR3 reads CASSKCGGITDTQYF. For the CDR3, the DNA is TGTGCCAGCAGCAAATGCGGGGGTATCACAGATACGCAGTATTTT.

This sequence joins TRBV27 and TRBJ2-1, with 8 bases identical to TRBD1. J gave up 9 bases and V 8 bases, and 6 bases lay outside the gene matches. CDR1 MNHEY and CDR2 SMNVEV come from the germline V gene (reference sequence). CDR3 length: 12 residues. CDR3 amino acids: CASGTGWGEQFF. The CDR3 DNA reads TGTGCCAGCGGGACAGGTTGGGGTGAGCAGTTCTTC.

This clonotype was observed a few times. V is TRBV21-1 and J is TRBJ2-2; the table names TRBD2, a call not compared with the DNA. TRBV21-1 is labeled a pseudogene. This CDR3 has 20 residues. CDR3 sequence (DNA): TGTGCCAGCAGCCCCCAGCCGAGACTAGCGGTAGAACCAAACACCGGGGAGCTGTTTTTT. Its protein product is CASSPQPRLAVEPNTGELFF.

This clonotype was observed a few times. The chain couples TRBV30 to TRBJ1-5, with TRBD1 matching over 7 bases. Germline assignment: CDR1 GTSNPN and CDR2 SVGIG (reference sequence). This CDR3 region has 14 residues. J lost 2 bases, V lost 2 bases, and 3 bases had no gene match. In nucleotides, the CDR3 is TGTGCCTGGAGTACTACAGGGGGCAATCAGCCCCAGCATTTT. Protein: CAWSTTGGNQPQHF.

This clonotype has more than one count but fewer than ten. The chain uses TRBV4-2 and TRBJ2-3; the D gene is possibly TRBD2 (7 bases). CDR3 length equals 18 residues. V lost 1 base, J lost 0 bases, and 17 bases lay in between. In germline, CDR1 is LGHNA, CDR2 YNFKEQ. In DNA, the CDR3 is TGTGCCAGCAGCCAAGTGGTAGGGGGGGGGCGGAGCACAGATACGCAGTATTTT. Translated: CASSQVVGGGRSTDTQYF.

This clonotype was observed a few times. V gene TRBV12-3 or TRBV12-4 combines with J gene TRBJ2-7, with D possibly matching TRBD2 (5 bases). The CDR3 is 16 amino acids. Deletions cut 2 bases from V and 3 bases from J, with 17 bases between. For the CDR3, the DNA is TGTGCCAGCAGTTTACGAGGGAGTAAGGGTTTCTACGAGCAGTACTTC. This encodes CASSLRGSKGFYEQYF.

The sample holds a few counts of this clonotype. The chain is built from TRBV18 and TRBJ2-7; 9 nucleotides align to TRBD1. Losses at the gene ends were 2 bases for V and 4 bases for J; bases not matched to a gene: 6. The CDR3 has 15 amino acids. Germline V gives CDR1 KGHSH, CDR2 LQKENI. The CDR3 coding sequence is TGTGCCAGCTCACCAAACAGGGGGCCGGCGTACGAGCAGTACTTC. It specifies CASSPNRGPAYEQYF.